These 6 T cell receptor beta chains came from one sample sequenced in a study of blood T cell repertoires in COVID-19. Sequencing was performed with immunoSEQ multiplex PCR; in TCRdb, only in-frame clones are kept and a portion is missing. Altogether about 88,000 clones are present, 80% to 90% being singletons, with the ten largest covering roughly 5.4%. Specimen: peripheral blood. The receptors stem from a woman older than 75 with active COVID-19.

The J gene is TRBJ2-2, the V gene TRBV7-9, with D perhaps matching TRBD1 (6 bases). Germline V gives CDR1 SEHNR, CDR2 FQNEAQ (reference sequence). V shed 0 bases and J shed 2 bases, with 7 bases lying between them. The CDR3 has 15 residues. DNA of the CDR3: TGTGCCAGCAGCTTAGCGGGGGCTAACACCGGGGAGCTGTTTTTT. It codes for CASSLAGANTGELFF.

The chain is built from TRBV27 and TRBJ2-2, with unresolved D. The CDR3 totals 15 residues. Germline assignment: CDR1 MNHEY and CDR2 SMNVEV (reference sequence). V lost 0 bases to trimming and J lost 6 bases, with 11 bases between them. This chain's CDR3 is CASSLSWASAGELFF. For the CDR3, the DNA is TGTGCCAGCAGTTTATCTTGGGCCTCTGCCGGGGAGCTGTTTTTT.

The rearrangement links TRBV9 to TRBJ2-3; 9 bases agree with TRBD2. Germline values: CDR1 SGDLS, CDR2 YYNGEE. V was pared by 3 bases and J by 8 bases, with 10 bases of the junction left unmatched. The CDR3 covers 15 residues. The CDR3 coding sequence is TGTGCCAGCAGCGAGGGGACTAGCCCCAGCTCTACGCAGTATTTT. Protein: CASSEGTSPSSTQYF.

V and J are TRBV27 and TRBJ1-6; D is unclear. Trimming removed 5 bases from V and 6 bases from J, with 8 bases in between. The CDR3 covers 13 residues. Looked up from germline, CDR1 is MNHEY and CDR2 is SMNVEV (reference sequence). The CDR3 nucleotides read TGTGCCAGCAGTCCGTTCCTTAATTCACCCCTCCACTTT. Protein sequence: CASSPFLNSPLHF.

V gene TRBV11-2 combines with J gene TRBJ1-3, with 9 bases aligning to TRBD1. The ends lost 8 bases at V and 3 bases at J; junction bases unmatched: 8. Germline V gene sequence: CDR1 SGHAT, CDR2 FQNNGV. CDR3 size: 15 residues. The CDR3 protein is CASSRDRERGNTIYF. CDR3 in DNA: TGTGCCAGCTCACGGGACAGGGAGCGTGGAAACACCATATATTTT.

The chain is built from TRBV10-2 and TRBJ1-5, with D possibly matching TRBD1 (5 bases). CDR1 and CDR2 from the germline V gene are WSHSY and SAAADI. The CDR3 contains 14 residues. Trimming left V 8 bases short and J 7 bases short, with 18 bases between. The CDR3, as DNA: TGCGCCAGCGGCAGTTTGACAGACCCCCAGCCCCAGCATTTT. Its protein product is CASGSLTDPQPQHF.